The 30 T cell receptor beta chains below come from one sample, sequenced in a study of blood T cell repertoires in COVID-19. Here immunoSEQ multiplex PCR was the method, and the copy in TCRdb shows in-frame clones only, minus some. The sample lists roughly 260,000 clones, approximately 86% occurring once. What was sequenced was PBMCs or T cells enriched from blood (not recorded which). Every receptor here comes from a woman aged 25 to 39 with acute COVID-19.

This chain uses TRBV2 with TRBJ1-1; TRBD1 matches 7 bases. J gave up 10 bases and V 7 bases, and 12 bases lay outside the gene matches. Germline assignment: CDR1 SNHLY and CDR2 FYNNEI. There are 13 residues in the CDR3. The CDR3: CASILLKGARAFF. CDR3 nucleotide sequence: TGTGCCAGCATCCTCCTTAAGGGGGCTAGAGCTTTCTTT.

The count of this clone is one. The chain recombines TRBV6-1 with TRBJ1-5, with TRBD1 matching 8 bases. Per germline, CDR1 MNHNS and CDR2 SASEGT. Germline trimming cut 3 bases from V and 0 bases from J; bases unmatched to any gene: 10. This CDR3 contains 18 residues. CDR3 bases: TGTGCCAGCAGTGAGGGGGGACAGGTCACCTATAGCAATCAGCCCCAGCATTTT. This gives the protein CASSEGGQVTYSNQPQHF.

For this clone: Other DNA sequences within the sample encode an identical CDR3. In DNA form, the CDR3 reads TGTGCCAGCAGCCAAGATCAGGGTGGCTATGGCTACACCTTC. The encoded protein is CASSQDQGGYGYTF. The V gene is TRBV3-1 (or the pseudogene TRBV3-2), the J gene TRBJ1-2; a possible D gene is TRBD1 (5 bases). From germline, CDR1 is LGHDT and CDR2 YNNKEL (reference sequence). There are 14 residues in the CDR3. Trimming removed 0 bases at V and 4 bases at J, with 9 bases between.

The chain uses TRBV7-2 and TRBJ1-3, with D perhaps TRBD1 (5 bases). Germline loops: CDR1 SGHTA, CDR2 FQGNSA. V lost 5 bases to trimming and J lost 1 base, with 15 bases between them. There are 16 residues in the CDR3. CDR3 sequence: CASSSLPPGSGNTIYF. CDR3 coding DNA: TGTGCCAGCAGCAGCTTACCTCCAGGGTCTGGAAACACCATATATTTT.

This chain links TRBV6-5 with TRBJ1-5, with D possibly being TRBD1 (6 bases). V lost 7 bases, J lost 0 bases, and 7 bases lay in between. This CDR3 comprises 13 residues. Germline loops: CDR1 MNHEY, CDR2 SVGAGI. The CDR3 nucleotides read TGTGCCAGCACGGACAGTAGCAATCAGCCCCAGCATTTT. It is translated as CASTDSSNQPQHF.

The table lists this clone with a few counts. The genes are TRBV15 and TRBJ1-1, with D unresolved. V was trimmed by 0 bases and J by 0 bases, leaving 5 bases between them. The CDR3 spans 14 residues. Germline values: CDR1 LNHNV, CDR2 YYDKDF (reference sequence). The CDR3 region has the DNA TGTGCCACCAGCAGAGATCGTCTGAACACTGAAGCTTTCTTT. Its translation: CATSRDRLNTEAFF. The whole variable domain, remainder taken from reference TRBV15 and TRBJ1-1, is DAMVIQNPRYQVTQFGKPVTLSCSQTLNHNVMYWYQQKSSQAPKLLFHYYDKDFNNEADTPDNFQSRRPNTSFCFLDIRSPGLGDTAMYLCATSRDRLNTEAFFGQGTRLTVV.

The chain is built from TRBV3-1 (or the pseudogene TRBV3-2) and TRBJ2-3; 11 bases align to TRBD2. Germline CDR1 reads LGHDT; CDR2 reads YNNKEL (reference sequence). There are 15 residues in the CDR3. J gave up 7 bases and V 4 bases, and 7 bases lay outside the gene matches. The DNA of the CDR3 is TGTGCCAGCAGCCGCTCGACTAGCGGGATAAATACGCAGTATTTT. It yields the protein CASSRSTSGINTQYF.

V and J are TRBV5-3 and TRBJ1-3; TRBD1 agrees at 8 bases. TRBV5-3 is noted as an ORF with a role that remains uncertain. J gave up 8 bases and V 7 bases, and 11 bases lay outside the gene matches. The CDR3 contains 14 residues. CDR3 residues: CARCRLVQGDTIYF. The CDR3 nucleotides are TGTGCCAGATGCCGATTGGTACAGGGGGACACCATATATTTT.

V gene TRBV5-1 combines with J gene TRBJ2-7; 7 bases align to TRBD2. Germline CDR1 is SGHRS and CDR2 is YFSETQ. Trimming took 2 bases from V and 0 from J; bases not matched to a gene: 2. This CDR3 region has 14 residues. CDR3 nucleotides: TGCGCCAGCAGCTTCGGGGGGTTCTCCTACGAGCAGTACTTC. It specifies CASSFGGFSYEQYF.

This chain connects TRBV15 to TRBJ2-5; D might be TRBD2 (6 bases). The CDR3 consists of 14 residues. V shed 0 bases and J shed 10 bases, with 15 bases lying between them. Germline V gene data show CDR1 as LNHNV and CDR2 as YYDKDF (reference sequence). The CDR3 here is CATSRDRGPGGQYF. Written as DNA, the CDR3 is TGTGCCACCAGCAGAGACCGGGGCCCCGGGGGCCAGTACTTC.

The chain links TRBV13 to TRBJ2-5; 8 bases fit TRBD2. The J segment lost 5 bases and the V segment lost 1 base, leaving 6 bases of the junction unmatched. Germline CDR1 is PRHDT and CDR2 is FYEKMQ (reference sequence). There are 15 residues in the CDR3. The CDR3 sequence is CASSLAGGTFETQYF. The CDR3 coding sequence is TGTGCCAGCAGCTTAGCGGGAGGGACATTTGAGACCCAGTACTTC.

The chain joins TRBV27 to TRBJ1-6; perhaps TRBD1 as D (6 bases). Germline V gene lookup returns CDR1 MNHEY and CDR2 SMNVEV (reference sequence). The CDR3 contains 14 residues. Trimming removed 7 bases from V and 5 bases from J, with 12 bases in between. The CDR3 DNA reads TGTGCCAGCAACTTACAGGGAAATAATTCACCCCTCCACTTT. Translating it yields CASNLQGNNSPLHF.

V is TRBV5-4 and J is TRBJ1-1; D is unclear. The CDR3 contains 12 residues. CDR1 is SGHNT, CDR2 YYREEE, per germline (reference sequence). V gave up 4 bases and J gave up 11 bases, with 15 bases separating them. The CDR3 coding sequence is TGTGCCAGCAGCGGAGACGAGGGTCTCGCTTTCTTT. This sequence encodes CASSGDEGLAFF.

The genes are TRBV2 and TRBJ1-6; no firm D call. The CDR3 covers 17 residues. The V end was cut by 4 bases, the J end by 8 bases, with 21 bases between. CDR1 and CDR2 (germline): SNHLY, FYNNEI. The CDR3 loop reads CASSGPLTHRGDSPLHF. The DNA for the CDR3 is TGTGCCAGCAGTGGGCCCCTGACCCACCGGGGAGATTCACCCCTCCACTTT. Full variable domain (remainder filled in from reference TRBV2 and TRBJ1-6): EPEVTQTPSHQVTQMGQEVILRCVPISNHLYFYWYRQILGQKVEFLVSFYNNEISEKSEIFDDQFSVERPDGSNFTLKIRSTKLEDSAMYFCASSGPLTHRGDSPLHFGNGTRLTVT.

The V gene is TRBV19, the J gene TRBJ2-3; D possibly corresponds to TRBD2 (6 bases). Germline V CDR1 and CDR2: LNHDA, SQIVND (reference sequence). Trimming removed 1 base from V and 2 bases from J, with 16 bases in between. The length of the CDR3 is 17 residues. CDR3 nucleotides: TGTGCCAGTAGTATAGCCGGGGGTCGGTGGAACACAGATACGCAGTATTTT. Translating gives CASSIAGGRWNTDTQYF. The whole variable domain, remainder taken from reference TRBV19 and TRBJ2-3, is DGGITQSPKYLFRKEGQNVTLSCEQNLNHDAMYWYRQDPGQGLRLIYYSQIVNDFQKGDIAEGYSVSREKKESFPLTVTSAQKNPTAFYLCASSIAGGRWNTDTQYFGPGTRLTVL.

The chain recombines TRBV3-1 (or the pseudogene TRBV3-2) with TRBJ2-7; 7 bases map to TRBD1. The CDR3 is 14 amino acids. After removal of 8 bases from V and 4 bases from J, the junction contained 11 bases not matched to a gene. Germline V CDR1 and CDR2: LGHDT, YNNKEL (reference sequence). The CDR3 protein is CASGNRGRVYEQYF. CDR3 nucleotides: TGTGCCAGCGGGAACAGGGGACGCGTATACGAGCAGTACTTC.

In nucleotides, the CDR3 is TGTGCCAGCAGCTTAGGGGGGCGTAACACCGGGGAGCTGTTTTTT. This encodes CASSLGGRNTGELFF. The chain is built from TRBV7-6 and TRBJ2-2; a weak D match, TRBD1 (6 bases). The CDR3 spans 15 residues. V gave up 1 base and J gave up 2 bases, with 8 bases separating them. Germline V CDR1 and CDR2: SGHVS, FNYEAQ.

This chain joins TRBV19 and TRBJ1-5; 7 bases match TRBD1. This CDR3 is 14 amino acids long. The V and J ends lost 4 bases and 5 bases, in that order; junction bases with no gene match: 5. CDR1 and CDR2 (germline): LNHDA, SQIVND (reference sequence). CDR3 region: CASSKTGTDQPQHF. The CDR3 coding sequence is TGTGCCAGTAGTAAAACAGGGACAGATCAGCCCCAGCATTTT.

V and J are TRBV12-3 or TRBV12-4 and TRBJ2-7; tentative D call: TRBD2 (5 bases). The length of the CDR3 is 12 residues. The ends were cut back, 5 bases at V and 3 bases at J, with 8 bases in the middle. Written as DNA, the CDR3 is TGTGCCAGCAGTCCGAGGGTCTACGAGCAGTACTTC. Residues: CASSPRVYEQYF.

As concerns this clone: Other DNA sequences in this sample translate to the same CDR3. The chain recombines TRBV6-5 with TRBJ1-2; 7 bases align to TRBD1. V shed 8 bases and J 5 bases; nucleotides not matched to a gene: 5. Germline-derived CDR1 and CDR2 are MNHEY and SVGAGI. This CDR3 comprises 12 residues. CDR3 nucleotide sequence: TGTGCCAGCCGAGGGGGCGGGTATGGCTACACCTTC. This encodes CASRGGGYGYTF.

The chain joins TRBV4-1 to TRBJ2-3; TRBD1 matches at 8 bases. The CDR3 totals 14 residues. Unmatched junction bases numbered 4, after V lost 4 bases and J lost 4 bases. In germline, CDR1 is MGHRA, CDR2 YSYEKL. The CDR3 sequence is CASSLRQGPDTQYF. The CDR3 region has the DNA TGCGCCAGCAGCCTCCGACAGGGGCCAGATACGCAGTATTTT.

This chain uses TRBV5-1 with TRBJ1-3, with D unclear. Trimming cost V 4 bases and J 4 bases, with 12 bases left between them. Germline V CDR1 and CDR2: SGHRS, YFSETQ. The CDR3 has 14 residues. The CDR3 is CASSPGSEGNTIYF. The CDR3 bases are TGCGCCAGCAGCCCCGGGTCTGAAGGAAACACCATATATTTT.

This chain uses TRBV6-5 with TRBJ1-5, with 7 bases matching TRBD1. V was pared by 6 bases and J by 4 bases, with 3 bases of the junction left unmatched. From germline, CDR1 is MNHEY and CDR2 SVGAGI. The CDR3 runs 13 residues. The CDR3 loop reads CASRGTANQPQHF. The CDR3 coding sequence is TGTGCCAGCAGAGGGACAGCGAATCAGCCCCAGCATTTT.

This chain uses TRBV25-1 with TRBJ1-5; D unresolved. Trimming stripped 2 bases from V and 1 base from J, with 6 bases between. The CDR3 totals 14 residues. Germline V gene sequence: CDR1 MGHDK, CDR2 SYGVNS. The CDR3 nucleotides read TGTGCCAGCAGTGAACAGGAAAGCAATCAGCCCCAGCATTTT. Residues: CASSEQESNQPQHF.

This chain links TRBV6-1 with TRBJ1-1; D unresolved. Per the germline V gene, CDR1 is MNHNS and CDR2 is SASEGT. V lost 2 bases and J 2 bases, leaving 12 bases between the germline ends. The CDR3 is 15 amino acids. CDR3 DNA: TGTGCCAGCAGTGAATTTCGGGTTCTAAACACTGAAGCTTTCTTT. This encodes CASSEFRVLNTEAFF.

The rearrangement uses TRBV7-9 and TRBJ1-2; D is unresolved. CDR3 length: 13 amino acids. The germline V gene encodes CDR1 SEHNR and CDR2 FQNEAQ (reference sequence). Trimming stripped 3 bases from V and 6 bases from J, with 11 bases between. DNA for the CDR3: TGTGCCAGCAGCTTTATGGCCACAGATGGCTACACCTTC. Translated, it gives CASSFMATDGYTF.

The chain joins TRBV7-2 to TRBJ1-5; D is perhaps TRBD1 (6 bases). The CDR3 is 14 residues long. V lost 4 bases and J lost 2, with 9 bases in between. Germline values: CDR1 SGHTA, CDR2 FQGNSA. CDR3 region: CASSSGHRNQPQHF. The CDR3 DNA follows: TGTGCCAGCAGCTCGGGACACCGCAATCAGCCCCAGCATTTT.

The J gene is TRBJ1-5, the V gene TRBV7-9, with D perhaps matching TRBD1 (5 bases). Trimming removed 5 bases at V and 0 bases at J, with 8 bases between. CDR3 length equals 14 residues. Germline CDR1 is SEHNR and CDR2 is FQNEAQ (reference sequence). CDR3 nucleotides: TGTGCCAGCAGCAAGGGGTATAGCAATCAGCCCCAGCATTTT. Protein product: CASSKGYSNQPQHF.

The chain is built from TRBV5-5 and TRBJ2-3; 9 bases match TRBD1. Losses at the gene ends were 7 bases for V and 3 bases for J; bases not matched to a gene: 9. Germline loops: CDR1 SGHKS, CDR2 YYEKEE (reference sequence). The CDR3 extends over 15 amino acids. CDR3 loop: CASHKQGAVTDTQYF. CDR3 nucleotides: TGTGCCAGCCATAAACAGGGGGCTGTGACAGATACGCAGTATTTT.

The chain uses TRBV21-1 and TRBJ2-4; the DNA was not used to check the table's D call, TRBD2. TRBV21-1 is deemed a pseudogene. This CDR3 region has 18 residues. The CDR3 reads CASSKDQVGRTAKNIQYF. The DNA of the CDR3 is TGTGCCAGCAGCAAAGATCAGGTGGGGAGAACGGCCAAAAACATTCAGTACTTC.